This entry features one T cell receptor beta chain sequence. The CDR3 is 12 amino acids. V was cut by 0 bases and J by 8 bases, with 8 bases left in between. The V gene's germline CDR1 is SGHDT and CDR2 YYEEEE. These data belong to a study of CD8 T cells in Susac syndrome. After extraction with the RNeasy kit, about 0.5 to 1 ug of the RNA was reverse transcribed using random hexamers. An immunoSEQ multiplex PCR amplified TCR beta CDR3 over 54 Vbeta and 13 Jbeta. One entry per CDR3 protein results from TCRdb running MiXCR on the immunoSEQ multiplex PCR reads. The repertoire consists of approximately 130,000 distinct CDR3 sequences, with under 95% occurring once and the leading ten covering around 0.22%.

This TCR derives from a human donor with multiple sclerosis. What was sequenced was CD8+ T cells from PBMCs. The chain combines TRBV5-6 with TRBJ1-2; D gene uncertain. CDR3 residues: CASSLANVGYTF. The CDR3 DNA sequence: TGTGCCAGCAGCTTGGCCAATGTGGGCTACACCTTC.